This section outlines one T cell receptor beta chain sequence together with its context. Its antigen remains unknown. This sample was included in a study of OX40 agonist ivuxolimab in advanced cancers. This table comes from immunoSEQ multiplex PCR, and its TCRdb copy is limited to in-frame clones, with some not included. This table holds some 70,000 clones, just over 85% found once. The V gene's germline CDR1 is MNHNY and CDR2 SVGAGI (reference sequence). The CDR3 runs 15 residues. Trimming pared 5 bases from V and 6 bases from J, leaving 17 bases between. Overall study findings and caveats: No determination was made of the antigen specificity of the expanded peripheral T cells. Low normalized clonal expansion also occurred in some nonresponding patients. CD4+ and CD8+ blood T cells expanded clonally by week 6 at 0.1 to 3.0 mg/kg.

The starting material was CD4+ or CD8+ T cells sorted from blood, obtained in a trial of the OX40 agonist ivuxolimab. This chain links TRBV6-6 with TRBJ2-1; D perhaps matches TRBD2 (6 bases). This TCR derives from an adult with an advanced solid tumor such as melanoma, head and neck, liver or kidney cancer. The CDR3 reads CASSQPGLQSNEQFF. CDR3 in DNA: TGTGCCAGCAGTCAACCGGGACTGCAATCCAATGAGCAGTTCTTC.